This T cell receptor (beta chain) is from a study of beta chain features in type 1 diabetes. Germline V CDR1 and CDR2: MDHEN, SYDVKM. The length of the CDR3 is 14 residues. J gave up 5 bases and V 5 bases, and 8 bases lay outside the gene matches. The collection from each donor was one heparinised blood draw averaging roughly 110 mL. The authors reverse transcribed all of the isolated RNA, so sequencing captured expressed TCRB transcripts. Sequencing used immunoSEQ multiplex PCR; TCRdb keeps in-frame clones, though not all of them. There are roughly 340,000 clones in the sample; over 9.5% occur only once, and approximately 0.011% lies in the top ten. Study-wide findings and caveats: Moderate yet significant TCRB CDR3 shortening was seen in Type 1 diabetes patients in all four CD4+ subsets.

With regard to this clone: What it binds is unknown.

The receptor's source is a woman aged 18-29 years with type 1 diabetes. The source material was naive CD4+ T cells from blood. The V and J genes are TRBV28 and TRBJ1-1, with 7 bases aligning to TRBD1. CDR3 amino acids: CASSVTGAGTEAFF. CDR3 bases: TGTGCCAGCAGTGTAACAGGGGCAGGGACTGAAGCTTTCTTT. The variable domain in full, with the rest retrieved from reference TRBV28 and TRBJ1-1, is DVKVTQSSRYLVKRTGEKVFLECVQDMDHENMFWYRQDPGLGLRLIYFSYDVKMKEKGDIPEGYSVSREKKERFSLILESASTNQTSMYLCASSVTGAGTEAFFGQGTRLTVV.